The T cell receptor (beta chain) described here comes from a study of T cells after yellow fever vaccination. Study results and caveats: Overall, a small share of clonotypes was seen in both CD4 and CD8 compartments. Although the secondary response was weaker, it peaked faster, at day 5 versus 15.

Production of TCR cDNA was by 5'RACE template switching, which also added a universal primer site and UMIs. TCRdb reanalysed the 5' RACE reads using MiXCR and keeps one entry per CDR3 protein. The profile covers about 130,000 distinct CDR3 sequences, with about 7.4% appearing a single time and around 2.5% taken by the ten largest. Only a few counts were recorded for this clonotype. The antigen is not known. CDR1 and CDR2 (germline): LNHDA, SQIVND (reference sequence). The CDR3 is made up of 14 amino acids. Trimming at V came to 5 bases and at J to 3 bases, leaving 6 bases not matched to a gene. This sequence originates from a man younger than 35 who received the YFV17D yellow fever vaccine. J is TRBJ2-5 and V is TRBV19; TRBD1 matches at 7 bases. Sequencing was performed on CD4+ T cells sorted from PBMCs, taken around 10 days after the first yellow fever vaccination. The CDR3 here is CASSSKQGEETQYF. CDR3 nucleotide sequence: TGTGCCAGTAGTTCAAAGCAGGGGGAAGAGACCCAGTACTTC.